These T cell receptor beta chains were read from a single sample in a study of blood T cell repertoires in COVID-19. The table came from immunoSEQ multiplex PCR; TCRdb's copy has only in-frame clones and leaves some out. The sample consists of approximately 61,000 clones, 70% to 90% of them appearing once. The specimen sequenced was peripheral blood. The receptors come from an older man with acute or convalescent COVID-19. The CDR3 runs from the conserved cysteine through the conserved F or W. A D gene is named only where the DNA matches it firmly.

j_call: TRBJ2-3
v_call: TRBV6-6
d_call: NA
cdr3_aa: CASSYSSGPQGGRQYF

j_call: TRBJ2-3
v_call: TRBV10-3
d_call: TRBD2
cdr3_aa: CAISESLAGLDTQYF

j_call: TRBJ2-3
v_call: TRBV28
d_call: NA
cdr3_aa: CASSRGPALDTQYF

j_call: TRBJ2-5
v_call: TRBV21-1
d_call: NA
cdr3_aa: CASSKGGLAGAPKGETQYF

j_call: TRBJ1-1
v_call: TRBV19
d_call: NA
cdr3_aa: CASKAPLGLNTEAFF

j_call: TRBJ2-5
v_call: TRBV7-8
d_call: TRBD2
cdr3_aa: CASSLALLAGGPGETQYF

j_call: TRBJ2-7
v_call: TRBV12-5
d_call: NA
cdr3_aa: CASGLDGGFHEQYF

j_call: TRBJ2-2
v_call: TRBV13
d_call: TRBD1
cdr3_aa: CASSAGTGPGELFF

j_call: TRBJ1-4
v_call: TRBV5-1
d_call: NA
cdr3_aa: CASSPRVEDEKLFF

j_call: TRBJ1-1
v_call: TRBV5-4
d_call: NA
cdr3_aa: CASSLRGTEAFF

j_call: TRBJ2-5
v_call: TRBV3-1/TRBV3-2
d_call: TRBD2
cdr3_aa: CASSQDELAGAGGTQYF

j_call: TRBJ2-3
v_call: TRBV11-2
d_call: NA
cdr3_aa: CASTRQAADTQYF

j_call: TRBJ1-5
v_call: TRBV18
d_call: NA
cdr3_aa: CASSSTVNSNQPQHF

j_call: TRBJ1-2
v_call: TRBV7-2
d_call: TRBD1
cdr3_aa: CASSLGTGRGYTF

j_call: TRBJ2-5
v_call: TRBV7-9
d_call: TRBD2
cdr3_aa: CASSPGTSGAETQYF

j_call: TRBJ2-7
v_call: TRBV9
d_call: TRBD1
cdr3_aa: CASSVATGDPYEQYF

j_call: TRBJ2-2
v_call: TRBV7-6
d_call: TRBD2
cdr3_aa: CASSLTSGGSATGELFF

j_call: TRBJ2-5
v_call: TRBV6-6
d_call: TRBD1
cdr3_aa: CASSPRPWTGSQETQYF

j_call: TRBJ1-1
v_call: TRBV29-1
d_call: TRBD1
cdr3_aa: CSVGGGPDTEAFF

j_call: TRBJ2-6
v_call: TRBV5-1
d_call: TRBD1
cdr3_aa: CASSRDRPSGANVLTF

j_call: TRBJ2-7
v_call: TRBV6-6
d_call: TRBD2
cdr3_aa: CASMPGRVAYEQYF

j_call: TRBJ2-5
v_call: TRBV6-2/TRBV6-3
d_call: TRBD2
cdr3_aa: CASRPTSGGLTQYF

j_call: TRBJ2-3
v_call: TRBV7-7
d_call: TRBD2
cdr3_aa: CASSLLAGSTDTQYF

j_call: TRBJ2-4
v_call: TRBV20-1
d_call: NA
cdr3_aa: CSASPGNLAKNIQYF

j_call: TRBJ2-7
v_call: TRBV5-1
d_call: TRBD1
cdr3_aa: CASSLGSGTGGYEQYF

j_call: TRBJ1-1
v_call: TRBV6-6
d_call: TRBD1
cdr3_aa: CASSGLRDRREAFF

j_call: TRBJ1-1
v_call: TRBV6-5
d_call: NA
cdr3_aa: CASSTGNTEAFF

j_call: TRBJ2-3
v_call: TRBV2
d_call: TRBD2
cdr3_aa: CASVSQRGGTDTQYF

j_call: TRBJ2-1
v_call: TRBV5-1
d_call: TRBD2
cdr3_aa: CASSISGGANEQFF

j_call: TRBJ2-3
v_call: TRBV18
d_call: TRBD2
cdr3_aa: CASSPQLAGATDTQYF

j_call: TRBJ2-7
v_call: TRBV3-1/TRBV3-2
d_call: NA
cdr3_aa: CASSRGRKGSEQYF

j_call: TRBJ2-1
v_call: TRBV7-8
d_call: TRBD2
cdr3_aa: CASSPQSGGYNEQFF

j_call: TRBJ1-4
v_call: TRBV3-1/TRBV3-2
d_call: NA
cdr3_aa: CASSLWTEEDEKLFF

j_call: TRBJ2-5
v_call: TRBV21-1
d_call: NA
cdr3_aa: CASSAQGRGPPMYF

j_call: TRBJ2-5
v_call: TRBV4-1
d_call: NA
cdr3_aa: CASSHGDFGETQYF

j_call: TRBJ1-2
v_call: TRBV7-8
d_call: NA
cdr3_aa: CASSPTVKDFYGYTF

j_call: TRBJ1-4
v_call: TRBV4-2
d_call: TRBD1
cdr3_aa: CASSRRDRGNEKLFF

j_call: TRBJ2-7
v_call: TRBV7-9
d_call: TRBD1
cdr3_aa: CASSSGQDSYEQYF

j_call: TRBJ1-6
v_call: TRBV5-1
d_call: NA
cdr3_aa: CASSLGLSYNSPLHF

j_call: TRBJ2-2
v_call: TRBV7-6
d_call: TRBD1
cdr3_aa: CASASGQGGDGELFF

j_call: TRBJ2-1
v_call: TRBV1
d_call: NA
cdr3_aa: CTSSQDCRTSGINEQFF

j_call: TRBJ1-2
v_call: TRBV3-1/TRBV3-2
d_call: NA
cdr3_aa: CASSKAGQPNYGYTF

j_call: TRBJ2-7
v_call: TRBV5-1
d_call: TRBD1
cdr3_aa: CASSRDRSEQYF

j_call: TRBJ1-1
v_call: TRBV5-1
d_call: TRBD1
cdr3_aa: CASSSRQGRTEAFF

j_call: TRBJ1-6
v_call: TRBV14
d_call: NA
cdr3_aa: CASSRSSYNSPLHF

j_call: TRBJ2-1
v_call: TRBV24-1
d_call: TRBD1
cdr3_aa: CATSGTGQSNNEQFF

j_call: TRBJ2-3
v_call: TRBV3-1/TRBV3-2
d_call: NA
cdr3_aa: CASSQTQGSTDTQYF

j_call: TRBJ1-5
v_call: TRBV4-1
d_call: NA
cdr3_aa: CASSLKWASGGNQPQHF